A single sample is the source of the 23 T cell receptor beta chains below, sequenced in a study of memory CD4+ T cells and cytomegalovirus serostatus. The sort gate was single viable CD3+CD4+CD8-CD45RO+ cells for memory CD4+ T cells. TCRdb's copy holds only in-frame clones and misses some; the assay was immunoSEQ multiplex PCR. This sample yields fewer than 90,000 clones, of which about 78% are seen a single time; approximately 2.4% belongs to the top ten. The sample was memory CD4+ T cells from blood. All receptors derive from an adult in good health and CMV-seropositive.

J is TRBJ1-2 and V is TRBV28; 9 bases fit TRBD1. The junction had 12 bases not matched to a gene; V was cut back by 5 bases and J by 8 bases. The germline V gene encodes CDR1 MDHEN and CDR2 SYDVKM. CDR3 size: 15 residues. CDR3 DNA: TGTGCCAGCAGTACGGGACAGGGCTTTTACCAAGGCTACACCTTC. This codes for CASSTGQGFYQGYTF.

Only one count was recorded for this clone. The chain joins TRBV14 to TRBJ2-2; tentative D call: TRBD2 (7 bases). The CDR3 length is 14 residues. Germline-derived CDR1 and CDR2 are SGHDN and FVKESK. Trimming removed 4 bases from V and 4 bases from J, with 10 bases in between. The CDR3 spells CASSPRGGTGELFF. The CDR3 nucleotides read TGTGCCAGCAGCCCGAGGGGGGGCACCGGGGAGCTGTTTTTT.

The rearrangement links TRBV19 to TRBJ1-5; TRBD1 is a possible D gene (5 bases). The CDR3 sequence is 13 residues long. Trimming stripped 5 bases from V and 5 bases from J, with 10 bases between. Germline CDR1 LNHDA, CDR2 SQIVND (reference sequence). For the CDR3, the DNA is TGTGCCAGTAGTTCGGGGGGGTATCAGCCCCAGCATTTT. It is translated as CASSSGGYQPQHF.

This clone was seen a few times. J is TRBJ1-3 and V is TRBV6-1; D unresolved. Germline CDR1 reads MNHNS; CDR2 reads SASEGT. V was clipped by 3 bases and J by 0 bases, with 9 bases between them. The CDR3 sequence is 15 residues long. For the CDR3, the DNA is TGTGCCAGCAGTGAGGGTATTTACTCTGGAAACACCATATATTTT. Amino acid sequence: CASSEGIYSGNTIYF.

The rearrangement uses TRBV7-2 and TRBJ2-7; the D is unclear. This CDR3 is 13 amino acids long. Germline-derived CDR1 and CDR2 are SGHTA and FQGNSA. The V gene lost 3 bases and the J gene lost 2 bases, with 8 bases spanning the gap. Here the CDR3 reads CASSFNPAYEQYV. CDR3 coding DNA: TGTGCCAGCAGCTTTAACCCCGCCTACGAGCAGTACGTC.

This chain links TRBV11-2 with TRBJ1-2, with D unclear. Trimming took 0 bases from V and 8 from J, leaving 16 bases between them. The CDR3 is 15 residues long. The germline V gene has CDR1 SGHAT and CDR2 FQNNGV. As DNA, the CDR3 is TGTGCCAGCAGCTTAGATCATAGCGGACGGCGAGGCTACACCTTC. Translated, it gives CASSLDHSGRRGYTF.

This sequence joins TRBV5-5 and TRBJ1-4; TRBD1 matches 10 bases. The length of the CDR3 is 15 residues. The V gene's germline CDR1 is SGHKS and CDR2 YYEKEE (reference sequence). Trimming removed 4 bases from V and 7 bases from J; junction bases left unmatched: 7. DNA of the CDR3: TGTGCCAGCAGCCTGTCCGGGACAGGGGTTGAAAAACTGTTTTTT. It encodes CASSLSGTGVEKLFF.

CDR3 bases: TGTGCCAGCTCACTACGCCTCGGGGATACGCAGTATTTT. It is translated as CASSLRLGDTQYF. The rearrangement links TRBV18 to TRBJ2-3; D uncertain. CDR1 and CDR2 from the germline V gene are KGHSH and LQKENI. Trimming pared 4 bases from V and 6 bases from J, leaving 11 bases between. This CDR3 has 13 amino acids.

The CDR3 region has the DNA TGTGCCAGCAGCTTGGGTCTAGCGGGGGGATCACGGGCAGATACGCAGTATTTT. It specifies CASSLGLAGGSRADTQYF. This chain joins TRBV5-4 and TRBJ2-3, with 11 bases fitting TRBD2. With V trimmed by 0 bases and J by 4 bases, 10 bases remained unmatched. Germline CDR1 and CDR2: SGHNT and YYREEE (reference sequence). This CDR3 has 18 amino acids.

The genes are TRBV9 and TRBJ1-1, with D possibly being TRBD1 (5 bases). The germline gives CDR1 SGDLS, CDR2 YYNGEE. This CDR3 is 15 amino acids long. V was clipped by 5 bases and J by 0 bases, with 14 bases between them. The DNA for the CDR3 is TGTGCCAGCAGAGACTTGGGGGTGATGAACACTGAAGCTTTCTTT. This gives the protein CASRDLGVMNTEAFF.

This clone has only one observation. This sequence joins TRBV6-6 and TRBJ1-6; the D is unclear. Trimming pared 2 bases from V and 13 bases from J, leaving 9 bases between. CDR1 is MNHNY and CDR2 is SVGAGI in the germline V gene (reference sequence). The CDR3 totals 12 residues. In DNA, the CDR3 is TGTGCCAGCAGTTACAGGGATTACCCCCTCCACTTT. Amino acid sequence: CASSYRDYPLHF.

The V and J genes are TRBV7-2 and TRBJ1-1; 8 bases fit TRBD1. The CDR3 has 16 amino acids. The germline CDR1 and CDR2 sequences are SGHTA and FQGNSA. The ends lost 5 bases at V and 2 bases at J; junction bases unmatched: 10. The CDR3 sequence is CASSRIQGEGNTEAFF. The CDR3 DNA follows: TGTGCCAGCAGCCGAATACAGGGGGAGGGTAACACTGAAGCTTTCTTT.

The chain is built from TRBV19 and TRBJ2-6; 9 positions match TRBD1. Unmatched junction bases numbered 2, after V lost 2 bases and J lost 0 bases. There are 17 residues in the CDR3. Germline V gives CDR1 LNHDA, CDR2 SQIVND (reference sequence). CDR3 protein: CASSITGQGSGANVLTF. The CDR3 DNA follows: TGTGCCAGTAGTATAACGGGACAGGGCTCTGGGGCCAACGTCCTGACTTTC.

This clone came up a few times. The gene calls are TRBV6-5 and TRBJ1-1; 7 bases map to TRBD1. The V segment lost 4 bases and the J segment 7 bases; nucleotides outside the gene matches: 3. Germline V CDR1 and CDR2: MNHEY, SVGAGI. The CDR3 spans 12 residues. The chain's CDR3 is CASSSRDSEAFF. CDR3 bases: TGTGCCAGCAGTTCACGGGACAGTGAAGCTTTCTTT.

The rearrangement joins TRBV18 to TRBJ1-1, with 7 nucleotides matching TRBD1. With 6 bases clipped from V and 12 bases from J, the junction kept 7 bases outside the gene matches. Germline CDR1 reads KGHSH; CDR2 reads LQKENI. The CDR3 totals 11 residues. The chain's CDR3 is CASSADRETFF. In DNA, the CDR3 is TGTGCCAGCTCCGCTGACAGGGAGACTTTCTTT.

This rearrangement joins TRBV30 to TRBJ2-5; 11 bases align to TRBD2. The CDR3 is made up of 16 amino acids. J gave up 7 bases and V 0 bases, and 10 bases lay outside the gene matches. Germline values: CDR1 GTSNPN, CDR2 SVGIG (reference sequence). This CDR3 is CAWSVGSQLAGGTQYF. The CDR3 DNA reads as TGTGCCTGGAGTGTAGGGTCCCAGCTAGCGGGGGGGACCCAGTACTTC.

V gene TRBV9 combines with J gene TRBJ2-3; D ambiguous. V dropped 0 bases and J dropped 0 bases, with 5 bases sitting between them. Per the germline V gene, CDR1 is SGDLS and CDR2 is YYNGEE. There are 14 residues in the CDR3. The CDR3 protein is CASSVASSTDTQYF. The CDR3, as DNA: TGTGCCAGCAGCGTAGCTTCGAGCACAGATACGCAGTATTTT.

CDR3 in DNA: TGTGCCATCAGTGGGACCACACTATTTCTTACCGGTACCAGCGAGACCCAGTACTTC. This gives the protein CAISGTTLFLTGTSETQYF. The chain joins TRBV10-3 to TRBJ2-5; no clear D. The CDR3 has 19 residues. CDR1 ENHRY and CDR2 SYGVKD come from the germline V gene. V was clipped by 4 bases and J by 5 bases, with 29 bases between them.

The rearrangement links TRBV10-3 to TRBJ2-2; 9 positions agree with TRBD2. CDR1 and CDR2 from the germline V gene are ENHRY and SYGVKD. The CDR3 is 16 amino acids. The V segment lost 6 bases and the J segment 4 bases; nucleotides outside the gene matches: 9. The CDR3 region is CAISPGASGATGELFF. The CDR3 DNA reads TGTGCCATCAGCCCGGGGGCTAGCGGGGCCACCGGGGAGCTGTTTTTT.

The J gene is TRBJ1-4, the V gene TRBV29-1; D is uncertain. Germline V gene data show CDR1 as SQVTM and CDR2 as ANQGSEA. The CDR3 covers 13 residues. The germline V and J ends were trimmed by 4 bases and 0 bases, with 6 bases remaining between them. CDR3 DNA: TGCAGCGTTGCGAAGGCAACTAATGAAAAACTGTTTTTT. This gives the protein CSVAKATNEKLFF. The full variable domain, completed using reference TRBV29-1 and TRBJ1-4, is SAVISQKPSRDICQRGTSLTIQCQVDSQVTMMFWYRQQPGQSLTLIATANQGSEATYESGFVIDKFPISRPNLTFSTLTVSNMSPEDSSIYLCSVAKATNEKLFFGSGTQLSVL.

In DNA form, the CDR3 reads TGTGCCAGCAGCTTCGGTAGCGGGAGCGGAGAGACCCAGTACTTC. Amino acids: CASSFGSGSGETQYF. The J gene is TRBJ2-5, the V gene TRBV7-9, with 9 bases identical to TRBD2. Germline-derived CDR1 and CDR2 are SEHNR and FQNEAQ (reference sequence). The CDR3 loop spans 15 amino acids. J gave up 4 bases and V 3 bases, and 6 bases lay outside the gene matches.

This chain connects TRBV19 to TRBJ1-5; 11 nucleotides align to TRBD1. CDR1 is LNHDA and CDR2 is SQIVND in the germline V gene (reference sequence). There are 18 residues in the CDR3. The junction had 11 bases not matched to a gene; V was cut back by 5 bases and J by 2 bases. The CDR3 coding sequence is TGTGCCAGTAGTTCGGGACAGGGGGTTGTCTGGCGCAATCAGCCCCAGCATTTT. Its protein product is CASSSGQGVVWRNQPQHF.

V usage is TRBV6-6 and J usage is TRBJ1-1; D remains ambiguous. CDR3 length: 14 amino acids. CDR1 MNHNY and CDR2 SVGAGI come from the germline V gene (reference sequence). The ends were cut back, 8 bases at V and 4 bases at J, with 17 bases in the middle. In DNA, the CDR3 is TGTGCCAGCGGGTCCGCGGGCGTGGGCACTGAAGCTTTCTTT. The encoded protein is CASGSAGVGTEAFF.